This TCR beta chain was sequenced for a study of cytomegalovirus exposure and HLA in healthy donors. This CDR3 region has 15 residues. V lost 0 bases and J 0 bases, leaving 6 bases between the germline ends. Germline CDR1 is MDHEN and CDR2 is SYDVKM. Concerning this clone: Its antigen is not known.

This PCR relied on a set of 60 Vbeta primers and 13 Jbeta primers. The assay was immunoSEQ multiplex PCR, and TCRdb's table has in-frame clones only and misses some. This table has about 140,000 clones, 73% appearing once. General study results and limits: Using a false discovery rate of 0.05, a later analysis showed that 16,951 TCR beta sequences were associated with HLA alleles.

The TCR originated in a woman aged 40 to 50 in good health and CMV-seronegative. What was sequenced was PBMCs. The chain links TRBV28 to TRBJ2-1; D perhaps matches TRBD2 (5 bases). CDR3 sequence (DNA): TGTGCCAGCAGTTTATGGGGGAGCTCCTACAATGAGCAGTTCTTC. It yields the protein CASSLWGSSYNEQFF. The entire variable domain, with the rest obtained from reference TRBV28 and TRBJ2-1, is as follows: DVKVTQSSRYLVKRTGEKVFLECVQDMDHENMFWYRQDPGLGLRLIYFSYDVKMKEKGDIPEGYSVSREKKERFSLILESASTNQTSMYLCASSLWGSSYNEQFFGPGTRLTVL.